The T cell receptor (beta chain) under discussion was sequenced for a study of early T cells in non-severe SARS-CoV-2 infection. Turning to the study itself: The sequenced material was bulk RNA from unsorted whole blood, and its chains were unpaired.

The V gene end was trimmed by 4 bases and the J gene end by 6 bases; junction bases not matched to a gene: 7. The CDR3 contains 15 residues. Germline CDR1 is MGHRA and CDR2 is YSYEKL. MiXCR, applied by TCRdb to the 5' RACE reads, yields one record per CDR3 protein. The table shows about 38,000 distinct CDR3 sequences, with 4.5% to 5.5% occurring only once. The table lists this clonotype with many counts. The rearrangement uses TRBV4-1 and TRBJ2-2, with 8 bases matching TRBD1. Sequences were obtained from whole blood. This receptor was identified in an adult who was a healthcare worker with PCR-confirmed SARS-CoV-2 infection or an uninfected control (not recorded which). This CDR3 reads CASSPTGQVAGELFF. The CDR3 nucleotides read TGCGCCAGCAGCCCGACGGGACAGGTGGCCGGGGAGCTGTTTTTT.